This T cell receptor (beta chain) was captured by sequencing in a study of shared clonotypes between healthy human individuals. The wider study: A donor's plate count was three for CD4 naive and three for CD4 memory; CD8 naive had two and CD8 memory one.

The CDR3 totals 15 residues. V was shortened by 1 base and J by 4 bases, with 11 bases between the two germline ends. In germline, CDR1 is PRHDT, CDR2 FYEKMQ (reference sequence). The data were produced by immunoSEQ multiplex PCR, yet TCRdb's version contains in-frame clones alone and is incomplete. Of some 2,000,000 clones listed, 85% to 95% are singletons. The study's findings and limits: Naive subsets usually exceeded memory subsets in estimated richness. Rarefaction showed that sequencing of sorted subsets was incomplete (despite large depth). A few donors showed sharing of approximately 4.7% of naive CD4 clonotypes.

As regards this clone: Its antigen is still unknown.

This receptor was taken from a man younger than 30 in good health. V is TRBV13 and J is TRBJ2-1; D gene uncertain. The sample taken for sequencing was naive CD4+ T cells sorted from blood. Subset described: CD45RA+ positively selected. CDR3 region: CASSLEATQYNEQFF. Written as DNA, the CDR3 is TGTGCCAGCAGCTTAGAGGCTACCCAATACAATGAGCAGTTCTTC.